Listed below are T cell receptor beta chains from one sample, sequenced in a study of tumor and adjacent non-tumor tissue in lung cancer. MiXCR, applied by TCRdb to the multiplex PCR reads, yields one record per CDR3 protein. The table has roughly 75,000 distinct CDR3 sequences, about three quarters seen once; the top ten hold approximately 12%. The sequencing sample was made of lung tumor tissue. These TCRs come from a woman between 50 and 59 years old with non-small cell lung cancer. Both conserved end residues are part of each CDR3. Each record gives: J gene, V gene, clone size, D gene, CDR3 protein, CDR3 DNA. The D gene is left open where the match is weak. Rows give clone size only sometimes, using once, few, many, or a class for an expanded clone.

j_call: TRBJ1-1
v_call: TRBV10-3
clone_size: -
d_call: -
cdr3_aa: CAISDLLGSGAFF
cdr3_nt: TGTGCCATCAGTGATCTACTGGGCAGTGGAGCTTTCTTT

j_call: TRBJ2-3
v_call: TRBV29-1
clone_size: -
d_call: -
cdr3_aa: CSPRGRTDTQYF
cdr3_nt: TGCAGCCCCAGAGGAAGAACAGATACGCAGTATTTT

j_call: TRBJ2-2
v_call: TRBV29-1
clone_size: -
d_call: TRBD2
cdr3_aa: CSLGGLTNKGELFF
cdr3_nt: TGCAGCCTTGGGGGACTAACGAACAAGGGGGAGCTGTTTTTT

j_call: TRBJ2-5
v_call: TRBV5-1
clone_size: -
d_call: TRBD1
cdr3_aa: CASSLGLDRVQETHYF
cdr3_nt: TGCGCCAGCAGCTTGGGGTTGGACAGGGTCCAAGAGACCCACTACTTC

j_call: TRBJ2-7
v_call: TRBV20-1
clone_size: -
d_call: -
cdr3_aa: CSARGGGAREGPEQYF
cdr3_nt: TGCAGTGCTAGAGGTGGGGGAGCGAGAGAGGGTCCCGAGCAGTACTTC

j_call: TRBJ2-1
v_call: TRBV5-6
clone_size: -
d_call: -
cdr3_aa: CANSSTYDEQFF
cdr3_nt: TGTGCAAACAGCTCGACATACGACGAGCAGTTCTTC

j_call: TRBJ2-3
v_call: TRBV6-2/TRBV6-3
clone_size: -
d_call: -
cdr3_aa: CGSSYSAVTDMQYF
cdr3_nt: TGTGGCAGCAGCTATAGCGCTGTCACAGATATGCAGTATTTT

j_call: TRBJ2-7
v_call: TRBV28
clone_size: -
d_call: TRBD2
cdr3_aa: CASSLSGGVREQYF
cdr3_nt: TGTGCCAGCAGTTTGTCGGGGGGTGTACGCGAGCAGTATTTC

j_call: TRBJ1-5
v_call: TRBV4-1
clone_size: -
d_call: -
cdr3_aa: CASSQVPGSNHPQHF
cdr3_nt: TGCGCCAGCAGCCAAGTTCCGGGGAGTAATCATCCCCAGCATTTT

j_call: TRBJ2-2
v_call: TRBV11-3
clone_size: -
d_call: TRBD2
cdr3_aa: CASSTAGGTGELFF
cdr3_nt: TGTGCCAGCAGCACAGCGGGGGGCACCGGGGAACTGTTTTTT

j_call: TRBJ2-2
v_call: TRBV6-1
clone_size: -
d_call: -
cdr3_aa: CVSKGDTLLSAGELFF
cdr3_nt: TGTGTCAGCAAGGGGGACACCCTTTTGTCGGCTGGGGAGCTGTTTTTT

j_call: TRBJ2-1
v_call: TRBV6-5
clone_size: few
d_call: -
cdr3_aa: CASSSWTNLSYNEQFF
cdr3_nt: TGTGCCAGCAGTTCCTGGACTAACCTTTCCTACAATGAACAGTTCTTC

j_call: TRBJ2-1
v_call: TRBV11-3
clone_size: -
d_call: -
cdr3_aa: CANSFIGGGPEQLF
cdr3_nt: TGTGCCAACAGCTTCATTGGTGGCGGGCCTGAGCAGTTATTC

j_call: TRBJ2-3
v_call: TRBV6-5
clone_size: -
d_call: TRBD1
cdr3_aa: CASSYSKDRVFIADTQYF
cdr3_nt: TGTGCCAGCAGTTACTCGAAGGACAGGGTTTTCATCGCAGATACGCAATATTTT

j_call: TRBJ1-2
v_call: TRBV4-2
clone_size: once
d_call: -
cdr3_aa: CASSLPGGNYGYTF
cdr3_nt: TGTGCCAGCAGCCTTCCGGGGGGTAACTATGGCTACACCTTC

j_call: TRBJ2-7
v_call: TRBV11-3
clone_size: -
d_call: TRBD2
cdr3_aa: CASSFSGVGHEQYF
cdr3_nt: TGTGCCAGCAGCTTTAGCGGGGTAGGCCACGAACAGTACTTC

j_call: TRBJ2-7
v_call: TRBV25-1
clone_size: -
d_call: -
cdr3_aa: CASSETPWNNHYEQYF
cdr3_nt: TGTGCCAGCAGTGAAACACCTTGGAACAACCACTACGAGCAGTACTTC

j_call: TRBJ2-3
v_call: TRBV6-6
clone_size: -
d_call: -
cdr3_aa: CASTPGGLIDTQYF
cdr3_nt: TGTGCCAGCACCCCAGGAGGGCTGATAGATACGCAGTATTTT

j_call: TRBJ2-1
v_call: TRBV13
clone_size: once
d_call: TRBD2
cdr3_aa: CANTGGIAYSRNEQFF
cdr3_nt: TGTGCCAACACGGGGGGGATTGCGTATAGTCGGAATGAGCAGTTCTTC

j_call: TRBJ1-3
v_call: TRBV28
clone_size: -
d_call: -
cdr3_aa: CASSSGAGSGNTIYF
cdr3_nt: TGTGCCAGCAGTTCCGGAGCGGGCTCTGGAAACACCATATATTTT

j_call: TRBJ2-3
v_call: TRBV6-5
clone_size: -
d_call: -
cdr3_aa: CASSSLWGASIHTQYF
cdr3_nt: TGTGCCAGCAGCTCCCTTTGGGGGGCGAGCATACATACTCAGTATTTT

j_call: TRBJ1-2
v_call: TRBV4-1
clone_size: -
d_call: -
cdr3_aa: CASIAGPPYYGYTF
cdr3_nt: TGCGCCAGCATAGCGGGTCCCCCATACTATGGCTACACCTTC

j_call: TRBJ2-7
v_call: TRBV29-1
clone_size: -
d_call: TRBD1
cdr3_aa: CSVDGLTGLDEQCF
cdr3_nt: TGCAGCGTTGATGGTTTGACAGGGCTGGACGAGCAATGCTTC

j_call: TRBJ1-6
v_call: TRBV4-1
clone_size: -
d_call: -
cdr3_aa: CASSPRDGYNSTLHF
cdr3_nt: TGCGCCAGCAGCCCCCGGGACGGTTATAACTCAACCCTCCACTTT

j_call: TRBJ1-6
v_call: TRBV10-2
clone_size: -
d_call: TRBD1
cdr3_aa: CARNGDRGIHF
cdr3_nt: TGCGCCAGGAATGGAGACAGGGGGATCCACTTT

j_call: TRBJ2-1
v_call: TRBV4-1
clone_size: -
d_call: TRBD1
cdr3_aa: CAGSQVGRGTGGNEQFF
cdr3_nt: TGCGCCGGCAGCCAAGTAGGGCGCGGGACAGGGGGGAATGAGCAGTTCTTC